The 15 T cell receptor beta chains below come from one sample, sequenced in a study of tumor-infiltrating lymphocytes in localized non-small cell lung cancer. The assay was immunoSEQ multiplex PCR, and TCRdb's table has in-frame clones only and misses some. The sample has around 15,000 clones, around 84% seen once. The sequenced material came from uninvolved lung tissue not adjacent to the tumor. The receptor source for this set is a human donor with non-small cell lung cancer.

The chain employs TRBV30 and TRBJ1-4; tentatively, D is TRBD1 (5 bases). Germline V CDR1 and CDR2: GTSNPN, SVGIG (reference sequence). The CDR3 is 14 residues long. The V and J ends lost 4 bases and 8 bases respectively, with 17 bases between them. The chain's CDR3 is CAWNLGGAQEKLFF. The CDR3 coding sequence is TGTGCCTGGAATCTCGGCGGGGCTCAAGAAAAACTGTTTTTT.

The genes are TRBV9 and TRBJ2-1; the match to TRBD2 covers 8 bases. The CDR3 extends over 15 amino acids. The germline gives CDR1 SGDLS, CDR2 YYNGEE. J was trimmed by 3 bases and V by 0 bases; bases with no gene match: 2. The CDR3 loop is CASSVGSGSYNEQFF. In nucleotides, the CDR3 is TGTGCCAGCAGCGTAGGGAGCGGGAGCTACAATGAGCAGTTCTTC. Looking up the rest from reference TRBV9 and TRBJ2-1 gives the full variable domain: DSGVTQTPKHLITATGQRVTLRCSPRSGDLSVYWYQQSLDQGLQFLIQYYNGEERAKGNILERFSAQQFPDLHSELNLSSLELGDSALYFCASSVGSGSYNEQFFGPGTRLTVL.

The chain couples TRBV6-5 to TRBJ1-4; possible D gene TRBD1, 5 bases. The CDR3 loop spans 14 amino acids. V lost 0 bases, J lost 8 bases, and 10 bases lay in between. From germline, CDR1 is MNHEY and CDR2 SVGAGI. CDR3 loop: CASSYSGTAEKLFF. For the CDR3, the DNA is TGTGCCAGCAGTTACTCTGGGACTGCCGAAAAACTGTTTTTT.

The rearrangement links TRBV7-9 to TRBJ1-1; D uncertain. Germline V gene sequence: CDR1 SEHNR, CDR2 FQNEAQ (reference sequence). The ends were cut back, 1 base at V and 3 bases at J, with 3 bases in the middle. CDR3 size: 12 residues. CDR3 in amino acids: CASSLVHTEAFF. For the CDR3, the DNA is TGTGCCAGCAGCTTAGTGCACACTGAAGCTTTCTTT. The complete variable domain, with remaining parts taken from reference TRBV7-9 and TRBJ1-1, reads DTGVSQNPRHKITKRGQNVTFRCDPISEHNRLYWYRQTLGQGPEFLTYFQNEAQLEKSRLLSDRFSAERPKGSFSTLEIQRTEQGDSAMYLCASSLVHTEAFFGQGTRLTVV.

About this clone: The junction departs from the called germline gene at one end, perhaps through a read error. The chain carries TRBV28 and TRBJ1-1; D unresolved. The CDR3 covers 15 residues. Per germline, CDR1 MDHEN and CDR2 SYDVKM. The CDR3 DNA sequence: TGTGCTAGCAGTCGACCGATAACTATGAACACTGAAGCTTTCTTT. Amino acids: CASSRPITMNTEAFF.

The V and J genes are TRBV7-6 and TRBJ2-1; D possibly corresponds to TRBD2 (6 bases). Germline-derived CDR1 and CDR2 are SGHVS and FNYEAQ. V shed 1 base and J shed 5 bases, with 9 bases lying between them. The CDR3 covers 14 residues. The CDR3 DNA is TGTGCCAGCAGCTTAGTAGGAGGGGACAATGAGCAGTTCTTC. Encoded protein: CASSLVGGDNEQFF.

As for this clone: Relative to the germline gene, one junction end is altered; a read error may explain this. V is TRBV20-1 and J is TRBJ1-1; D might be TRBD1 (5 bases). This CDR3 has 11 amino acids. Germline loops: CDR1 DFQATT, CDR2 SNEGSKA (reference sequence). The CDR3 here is CSASVGTRGSF. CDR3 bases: TGCAGTGCTAGTGTCGGGACCCGGGGGTCATTT.

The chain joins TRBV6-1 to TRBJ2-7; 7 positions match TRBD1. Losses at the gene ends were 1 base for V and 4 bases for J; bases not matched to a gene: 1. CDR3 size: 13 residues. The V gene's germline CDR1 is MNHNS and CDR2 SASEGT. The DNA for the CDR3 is TGTGCCAGCAGTGAAGGGGACAGTTACGAGCAGTACTTC. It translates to CASSEGDSYEQYF.

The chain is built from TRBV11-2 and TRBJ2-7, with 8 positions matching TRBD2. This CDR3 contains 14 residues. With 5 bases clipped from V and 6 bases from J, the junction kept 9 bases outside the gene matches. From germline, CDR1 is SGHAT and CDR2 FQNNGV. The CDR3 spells CASSQGLVTREQYF. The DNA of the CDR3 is TGTGCCAGCAGCCAGGGACTAGTTACGCGCGAGCAGTACTTC.

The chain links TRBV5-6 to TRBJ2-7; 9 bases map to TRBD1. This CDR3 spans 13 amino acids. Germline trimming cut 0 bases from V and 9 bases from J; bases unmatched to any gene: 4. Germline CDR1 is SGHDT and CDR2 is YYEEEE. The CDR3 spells CASSLDRGPRQYF. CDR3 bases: TGTGCCAGCAGCTTGGACAGGGGGCCTAGGCAGTACTTC.

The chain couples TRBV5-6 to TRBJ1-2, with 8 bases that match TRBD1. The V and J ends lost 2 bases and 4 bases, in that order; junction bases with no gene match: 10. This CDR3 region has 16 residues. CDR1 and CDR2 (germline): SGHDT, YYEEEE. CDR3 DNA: TGTGCCAGCAGCTTAAGGGGCAGGGGGCTAGGCTATGGCTACACCTTC. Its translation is CASSLRGRGLGYGYTF.

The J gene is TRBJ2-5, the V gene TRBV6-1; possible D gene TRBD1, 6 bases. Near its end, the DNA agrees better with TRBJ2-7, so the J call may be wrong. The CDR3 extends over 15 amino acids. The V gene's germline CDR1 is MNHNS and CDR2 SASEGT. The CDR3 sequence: CASSENQGGPYEQYF. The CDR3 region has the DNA TGTGCCAGCAGTGAGAATCAAGGGGGACCCTACGAGCAGTACTTC.

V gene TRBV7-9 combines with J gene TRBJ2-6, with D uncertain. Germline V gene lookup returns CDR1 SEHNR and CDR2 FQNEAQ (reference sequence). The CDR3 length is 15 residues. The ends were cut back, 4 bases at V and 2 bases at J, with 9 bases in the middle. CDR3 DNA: TGTGCCAGCAGCTCCTGGGTGACTGGGGCCAACGTCCTGACTTTC. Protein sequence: CASSSWVTGANVLTF.

The CDR3 loop reads CASSTGQGSGNTIYF. For the CDR3, the DNA is TGTGCCAGCAGTACCGGACAGGGCTCTGGAAACACCATATATTTT. The chain couples TRBV27 to TRBJ1-3, with 8 nucleotides matching TRBD1. This CDR3 has 15 residues. The germline V gene has CDR1 MNHEY and CDR2 SMNVEV (reference sequence). Unmatched junction bases numbered 3, after V lost 5 bases and J lost 0 bases.

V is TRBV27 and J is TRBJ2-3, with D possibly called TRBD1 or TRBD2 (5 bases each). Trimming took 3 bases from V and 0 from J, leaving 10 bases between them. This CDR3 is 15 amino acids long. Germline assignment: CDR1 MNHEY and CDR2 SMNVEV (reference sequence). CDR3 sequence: CASSFNGASTDTQYF. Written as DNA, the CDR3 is TGTGCCAGCAGTTTTAACGGGGCTAGCACAGATACGCAGTATTTT.